Each of the 14 T cell receptor beta chains below was sequenced from the same sample in a study of blood T cells in healthy people across ages. Primers used in a second PCR of roughly 7 to 11 cycles were a sample-barcoded 5' primer and a J-beta primer mix. TCRdb passed the 5' RACE reads through MiXCR, listing each CDR3 protein once. Seen here are about 1,800,000 distinct CDR3 sequences, approximately 28% observed once, and the top ten hold more than 6%. The material sequenced was blood. These receptors were collected from a woman aged 25 to 45 in good health.

The genes are TRBV21-1 and TRBJ1-4; the table calls TRBD1, which could not be checked here. TRBV21-1 is labeled a pseudogene. This CDR3 has 16 amino acids. CDR3 region: CASRQLRGHRGEKLFF. The CDR3 nucleotides read TGTGCCAGCAGGCAGTTAAGGGGACACCGTGGGGAAAAACTGTTTTTT.

V and J are TRBV30 and TRBJ2-2; tentatively, D is TRBD1 (6 bases). The germline V gene encodes CDR1 GTSNPN and CDR2 SVGIG (reference sequence). This CDR3 is built from 15 residues. Trimming took 2 bases from V and 3 from J, leaving 13 bases between them. The CDR3 region has the DNA TGTGCCTGGAGTCGAGGGGCAGGGGACACCGGGGAGCTGTTTTTT. Amino acid sequence: CAWSRGAGDTGELFF.

This clonotype occurred a few times. The chain carries TRBV7-9 and TRBJ1-4; D is possibly TRBD1 (6 bases). There are 14 residues in the CDR3. CDR1 and CDR2 from the germline V gene are SEHNR and FQNEAQ (reference sequence). Deletions cut 7 bases from V and 7 bases from J, with 16 bases between. The CDR3 loop is CASIPQGLSEKLFF. The DNA of the CDR3 is TGTGCCAGCATCCCACAGGGATTGAGTGAAAAACTGTTTTTT.

The rearrangement links TRBV10-3 to TRBJ1-2; TRBD1 agrees at 7 bases. In germline, CDR1 is ENHRY, CDR2 SYGVKD. The CDR3 runs to 13 residues. The junction had 4 bases not matched to a gene; V was cut back by 6 bases and J by 3 bases. This chain's CDR3 is CAIRNDRDYGYTF. The CDR3 DNA reads as TGTGCCATCAGGAATGACAGGGACTATGGCTACACCTTC.

The rearrangement uses TRBV12-3 or TRBV12-4 and TRBJ2-5, with no clear D. Trimming stripped 2 bases from V and 3 bases from J, with 10 bases between. The CDR3 consists of 14 residues. CDR3: CASSLSPKEETQYF. CDR3 DNA sequence: TGTGCCAGCAGTTTAAGTCCTAAGGAAGAGACCCAGTACTTC.

This chain connects TRBV9 to TRBJ2-1; 12 positions match TRBD2. V shed 3 bases and J 6 bases; nucleotides not matched to a gene: 4. Germline V gene sequence: CDR1 SGDLS, CDR2 YYNGEE. CDR3 length equals 15 residues. The DNA for the CDR3 is TGTGCCAGCAGCGCAACGGGACTAGCGGGCAATGAGCAGTTCTTC. Translating it yields CASSATGLAGNEQFF.

The sample holds many counts of this clonotype. The J gene is TRBJ2-7, the V gene TRBV9; possible D gene TRBD1, 6 bases. The CDR3 runs to 14 residues. Trimming shortened V by 0 bases and J by 5 bases, and 12 bases separated the two germline ends. Per germline, CDR1 SGDLS and CDR2 YYNGEE. CDR3 loop: CASSVGHRVHEQYF. DNA for the CDR3: TGTGCCAGCAGCGTAGGTCACAGGGTCCACGAGCAGTACTTC.

This clonotype has a handful of counts. The rearrangement uses TRBV11-2 and TRBJ2-7; possibly TRBD2 for D (5 bases). The V gene lost 4 bases and the J gene lost 0 bases, with 16 bases spanning the gap. The CDR3 loop spans 16 amino acids. The germline V gene encodes CDR1 SGHAT and CDR2 FQNNGV. The CDR3 is CASSSGKEDFSYEQYF. The CDR3 DNA sequence: TGTGCCAGCAGCTCGGGCAAGGAGGATTTCTCCTACGAGCAGTACTTC.

This clonotype was counted ten times or more. The chain uses TRBV12-3 or TRBV12-4 and TRBJ2-1, with D hard to call. This CDR3 region has 12 residues. V lost 5 bases and J lost 9, with 11 bases in between. The CDR3, as DNA: TGTGCCAGCAGTCCCGGATTGGGTGAGCAGTTCTTC. This gives the protein CASSPGLGEQFF.

This chain links TRBV6-5 with TRBJ1-2; D not resolved. Germline V gives CDR1 MNHEY, CDR2 SVGAGI. V was trimmed by 2 bases and J by 2 bases, leaving 9 bases between them. This CDR3 has 14 residues. DNA for the CDR3: TGTGCCAGCAGTTACAAGGCAAAGAACTATGGCTACACCTTC. It specifies CASSYKAKNYGYTF.

This clonotype was found many times. The CDR3 sequence: CASRPTWGEQYF. CDR3 nucleotides: TGTGCCAGCAGACCCACTTGGGGCGAGCAGTACTTC. The rearrangement links TRBV7-2 to TRBJ2-7, with D unresolved. The CDR3 totals 12 residues. The germline V gene has CDR1 SGHTA and CDR2 FQGNSA. V lost 6 bases and J 6 bases, leaving 12 bases between the germline ends.

In regard to this clonotype: Being one base from a much bigger clone, this may be a read error. This rearrangement joins TRBV5-1 to TRBJ2-1, with 10 positions matching TRBD2. Per the germline V gene, CDR1 is SGHRS and CDR2 is YFSETQ. This CDR3 contains 15 residues. The CDR3 spells CASSWSGGGYNKQFF. As DNA, the CDR3 is TGCGCCAGCAGCTGGAGCGGGGGGGGATACAATAAGCAGTTCTTC.

This clonotype was seen a few times. The rearrangement uses TRBV18 and TRBJ2-3, with TRBD2 matching 10 bases. The ends lost 2 bases at V and 4 bases at J; junction bases unmatched: 3. CDR3 size: 15 residues. Germline values: CDR1 KGHSH, CDR2 LQKENI. The CDR3 is CASSPSGRDPDTQYF. The CDR3 DNA is TGTGCCAGCTCACCAAGCGGGAGGGATCCAGATACGCAGTATTTT.

This clonotype has a handful of counts. An end of the junction does not agree with germline; a read error may underlie this. This chain connects TRBV27 to TRBJ2-7; TRBD1 aligns across 7 bases. The CDR3 has 14 residues. Germline V gene lookup returns CDR1 MNHEY and CDR2 SMNVEV (reference sequence). CDR3 loop: CASSLSGTVYGQYF. DNA for the CDR3: TGTGCCAGCAGTTTGTCCGGGACAGTCTACGGGCAGTACTTC.